This T cell receptor beta chain was observed in a study of shared clonotypes between healthy human individuals. The naive CD8 population came from CD45RO-negative cells selected for CCR7, without terminally differentiated effector memory CD45RA+ cells. In germline, CDR1 is SGHTA, CDR2 FQGNSA. V was pared by 5 bases and J by 4 bases, with 9 bases between. The CDR3 contains 12 residues. The assay was immunoSEQ multiplex PCR, and TCRdb's table has in-frame clones only and misses some. The sample holds about 750,000 clones, 80% to 95% seen once. This TCR came from a young man in good health. The V call is TRBV7-2, the J call TRBJ2-7; TRBD2 is a possible D gene (6 bases). Material for sequencing was naive CD8+ T cells sorted from blood. As DNA, the CDR3 is TGTGCCAGCAGCCCGGCGGGGTACGAGCAGTACTTC. Translation: CASSPAGYEQYF.